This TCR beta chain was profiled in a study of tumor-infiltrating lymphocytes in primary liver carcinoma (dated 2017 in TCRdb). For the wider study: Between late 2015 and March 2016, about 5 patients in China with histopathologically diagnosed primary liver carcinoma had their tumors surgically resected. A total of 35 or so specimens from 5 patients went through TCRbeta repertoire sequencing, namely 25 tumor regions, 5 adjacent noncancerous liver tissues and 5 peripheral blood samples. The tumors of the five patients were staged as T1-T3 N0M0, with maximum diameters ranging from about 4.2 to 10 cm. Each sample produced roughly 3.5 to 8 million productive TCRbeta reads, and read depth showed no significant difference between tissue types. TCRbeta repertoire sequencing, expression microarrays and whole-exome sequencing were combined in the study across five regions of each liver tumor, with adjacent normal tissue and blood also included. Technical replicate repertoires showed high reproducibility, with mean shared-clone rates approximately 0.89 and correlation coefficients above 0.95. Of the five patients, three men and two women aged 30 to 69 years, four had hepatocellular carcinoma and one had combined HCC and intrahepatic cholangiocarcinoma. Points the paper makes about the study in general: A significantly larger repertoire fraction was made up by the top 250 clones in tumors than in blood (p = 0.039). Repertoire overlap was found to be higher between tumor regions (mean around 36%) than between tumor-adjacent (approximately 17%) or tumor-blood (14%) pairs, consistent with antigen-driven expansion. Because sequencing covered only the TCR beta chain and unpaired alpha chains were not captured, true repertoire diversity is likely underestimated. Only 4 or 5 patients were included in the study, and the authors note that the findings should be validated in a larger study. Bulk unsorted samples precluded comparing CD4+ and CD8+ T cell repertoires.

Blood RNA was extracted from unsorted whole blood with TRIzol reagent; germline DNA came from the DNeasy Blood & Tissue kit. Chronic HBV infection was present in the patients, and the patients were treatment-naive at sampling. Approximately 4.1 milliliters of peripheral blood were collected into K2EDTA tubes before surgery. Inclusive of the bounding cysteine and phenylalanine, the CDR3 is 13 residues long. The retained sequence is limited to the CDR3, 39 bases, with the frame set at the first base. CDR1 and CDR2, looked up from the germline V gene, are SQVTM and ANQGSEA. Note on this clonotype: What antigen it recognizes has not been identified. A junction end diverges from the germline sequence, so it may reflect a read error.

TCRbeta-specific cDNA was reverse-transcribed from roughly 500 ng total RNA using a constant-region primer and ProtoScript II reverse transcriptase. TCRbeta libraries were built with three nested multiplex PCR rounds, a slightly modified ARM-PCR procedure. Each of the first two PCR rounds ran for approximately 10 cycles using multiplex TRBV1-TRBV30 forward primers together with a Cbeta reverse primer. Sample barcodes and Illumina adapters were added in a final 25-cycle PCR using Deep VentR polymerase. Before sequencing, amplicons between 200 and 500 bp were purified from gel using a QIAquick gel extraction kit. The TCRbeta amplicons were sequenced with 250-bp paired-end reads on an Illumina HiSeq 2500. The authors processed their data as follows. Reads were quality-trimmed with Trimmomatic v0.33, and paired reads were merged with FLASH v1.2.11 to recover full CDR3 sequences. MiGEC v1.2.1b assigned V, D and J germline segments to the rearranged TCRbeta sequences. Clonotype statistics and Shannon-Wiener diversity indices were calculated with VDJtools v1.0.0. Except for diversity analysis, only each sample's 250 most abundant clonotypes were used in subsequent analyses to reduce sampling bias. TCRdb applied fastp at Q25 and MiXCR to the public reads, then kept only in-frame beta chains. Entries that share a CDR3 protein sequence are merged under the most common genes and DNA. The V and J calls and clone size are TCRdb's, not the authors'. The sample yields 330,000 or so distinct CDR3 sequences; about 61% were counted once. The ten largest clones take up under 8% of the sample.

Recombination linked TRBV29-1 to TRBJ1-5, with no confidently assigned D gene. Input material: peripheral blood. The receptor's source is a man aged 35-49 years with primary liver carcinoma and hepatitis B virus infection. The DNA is TGTAACGTTGAACTCGGGAGCAATCAGCCCCAGCATTTT. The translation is CNVELGSNQPQHF.